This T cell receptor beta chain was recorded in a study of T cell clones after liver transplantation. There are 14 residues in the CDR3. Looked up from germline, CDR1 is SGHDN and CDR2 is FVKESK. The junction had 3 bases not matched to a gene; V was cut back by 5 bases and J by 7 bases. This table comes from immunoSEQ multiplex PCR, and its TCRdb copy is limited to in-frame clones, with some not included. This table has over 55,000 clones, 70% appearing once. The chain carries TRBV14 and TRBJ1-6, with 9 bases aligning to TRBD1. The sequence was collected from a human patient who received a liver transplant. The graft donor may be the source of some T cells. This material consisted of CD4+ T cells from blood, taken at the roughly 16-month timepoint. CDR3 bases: TGTGCCAGCAGCTACAGGGGGCTAAATTCACCCCTCCACTTT. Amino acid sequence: CASSYRGLNSPLHF.